Shown below are 5 T cell receptor beta chains from a single sample sequenced in a study of T cell repertoires in cytomegalovirus infection. Using its own MiXCR run on the reads, TCRdb lists one record per CDR3 protein. The data show approximately 500,000 distinct CDR3 sequences, more than 25% seen once. The sample comprised PBMCs. The receptor source for this set is a human donor in good health (CMV status not recorded). Some clones in this sample may be carry-over from other donors' samples.

This clonotype was counted at least ten times. The V gene is TRBV7-8, the J gene TRBJ2-1; 8 nucleotides agree with TRBD2. Looked up from germline, CDR1 is SGHVS and CDR2 is FQNEAQ. V dropped 0 bases and J dropped 7; count of bases not matched to a gene: 11. CDR3 length: 17 residues. DNA of the CDR3: TGTGCCAGCAGCTTAGCGTGGGCGGGAGGTATGAGTAATGAGCAGTTCTTC. The encoded protein is CASSLAWAGGMSNEQFF.

In its sample, this clonotype was seen a few times. The rearrangement uses TRBV20-1 and TRBJ1-2; D ambiguous. Trimming stripped 5 bases from V and 4 bases from J, with 14 bases between. The length of the CDR3 is 13 residues. Germline V gene lookup returns CDR1 DFQATT and CDR2 SNEGSKA (reference sequence). The CDR3 bases are TGCAGTGCTGAGTCTTACGGCGGCTATGGCTACACCTTC. Protein sequence: CSAESYGGYGYTF.

This clonotype occurred a few times. The chain uses TRBV6-2 or TRBV6-3 and TRBJ2-1; tentative D call: TRBD2 (7 bases). V gave up 2 bases and J gave up 4 bases, with 15 bases separating them. This CDR3 has 16 residues. Germline loops: CDR1 MNHEY, CDR2 SVGEGT. Here the CDR3 reads CASSYRGGGAYNEQFF. CDR3 bases: TGTGCCAGCAGTTACAGGGGGGGAGGAGCGTACAATGAGCAGTTCTTC.

The gene calls are TRBV6-6 and TRBJ2-6; TRBD1 agrees at 9 bases. V gave up 6 bases and J gave up 0 bases; unmatched junction bases: 12. The CDR3 loop spans 19 amino acids. In germline, CDR1 is MNHNY, CDR2 SVGAGI (reference sequence). The CDR3 DNA follows: TGTGCCAGCAGCCGATCAACCGGGACAGGGTCCTCTGGGGCCAACGTCCTGACTTTC. Amino acids: CASSRSTGTGSSGANVLTF.

This rearrangement joins TRBV20-1 to TRBJ2-5, with 9 nucleotides matching TRBD2. The CDR3 is 17 residues long. Per the germline V gene, CDR1 is DFQATT and CDR2 is SNEGSKA (reference sequence). Trimming cost V 0 bases and J 5 bases; bases outside gene matches: 13. The CDR3, as DNA: TGCAGTGCTAGAGATCTGGGCGGGAGGGCTCCTCGGGAGACCCAGTACTTC. Its protein product is CSARDLGGRAPRETQYF.